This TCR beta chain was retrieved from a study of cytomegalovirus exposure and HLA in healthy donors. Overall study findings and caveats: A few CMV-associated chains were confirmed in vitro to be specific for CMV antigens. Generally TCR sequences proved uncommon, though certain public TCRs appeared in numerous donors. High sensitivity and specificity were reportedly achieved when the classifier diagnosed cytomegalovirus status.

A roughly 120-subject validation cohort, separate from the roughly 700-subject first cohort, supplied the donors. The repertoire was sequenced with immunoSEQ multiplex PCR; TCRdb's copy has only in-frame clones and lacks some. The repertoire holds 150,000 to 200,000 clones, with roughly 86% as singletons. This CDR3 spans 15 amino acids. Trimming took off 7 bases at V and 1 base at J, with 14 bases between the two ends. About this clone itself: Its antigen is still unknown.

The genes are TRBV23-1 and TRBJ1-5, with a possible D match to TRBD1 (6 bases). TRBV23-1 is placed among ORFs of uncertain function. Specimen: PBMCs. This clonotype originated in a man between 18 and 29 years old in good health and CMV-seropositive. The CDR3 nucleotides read TGCGCCAGCACACCAGGACAGAGAAGCAATCAGCCCCAGCATTTT. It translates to CASTPGQRSNQPQHF.